The present T cell receptor beta chain was sequenced within a study of T-cell reconstitution after alpha-beta-depleted transplantation in children. Regarding the study as a whole: T-cell counts and diversity at one year post-transplant came mainly from newly produced T cells. High day-60 TCRbeta diversity in some patients came from surviving recipient T cells and thymic progenitors.

CDR3 length: 17 amino acids. V shed 4 bases, J shed 4 bases, and the junction held 11 bases outside the gene matches. CDR1 is SGHRS and CDR2 is YFSETQ in the germline V gene. The table lists this clonotype with a few counts. Antigen: not known. TCRbeta library preparation incorporated unique molecular identifiers. From the PCR reads, TCRdb called clonotypes with MiXCR, one entry per CDR3 protein. This sample has about 400,000 distinct CDR3 sequences; 15% to 20% occur once, and the top ten carry over 25%. The chain joins TRBV5-1 to TRBJ2-2; 9 positions agree with TRBD2. The sequencing used PBMCs, mostly from graft donor cells, collected 360 days after TCRalphabeta/CD19-depleted stem cell transplant. The receptor was derived from a boy under three years old who had a stem cell transplant for Wiskott-Aldrich syndrome, so the T cells may come from the graft donor. The CDR3 DNA reads as TGCGCCAGCAGCAGCCCCGTTTTAGCGGGGGCCACCGGGGAGCTGTTTTTT. It yields the protein CASSSPVLAGATGELFF.